This TCR beta chain is from a study of blood T cell repertoires in COVID-19. Study overall: PBMCs, B-cell-depleted T cells, or T cells were the source of the cDNA or gDNA that made up the material.

This CDR3 has 11 amino acids. Per the germline V gene, CDR1 is DFQATT and CDR2 is SNEGSKA (reference sequence). V dropped 3 bases and J dropped 6 bases, with 9 bases sitting between them. Measured with immunoSEQ multiplex PCR; TCRdb has only the in-frame clones, and not every one. The data show around 400,000 clones, with nearly 90% seen just once and about 1.8% held by the top ten. Those enrolled, adults aged about 18 to 95 years, came from roughly 22 US areas. The chain links TRBV20-1 to TRBJ2-7, with unresolved D. This receptor was obtained from a woman in her 30s who had recovered from COVID-19. The sample consisted of PBMCs or T cells enriched from blood (not recorded which). The CDR3 region has the DNA TGCAGTGCTAGGTATATCAGCGAGCAGTACTTC. This codes for CSARYISEQYF.